This T cell receptor beta chain was identified in a study of T cell changes during pregnancy in multiple sclerosis. Germline CDR1 LGHNA, CDR2 YNFKEQ. V was cut by 11 bases and J by 10 bases, with 22 bases left in between. This CDR3 is 13 amino acids long. By share of the sample, this clone is medium-sized (0.01 to 0.1%). Produced via immunoSEQ multiplex PCR; TCRdb's table is partial and in-frame only. This table has tens of thousands of clones, 89% appearing once. This chain connects TRBV4-2 to TRBJ2-3; a possible D gene is TRBD1 (6 bases). The TCR sequence derives from a female donor in good health, enrolled as a control in a pregnancy study. Sequenced here: CD4+ T cells from peripheral blood mononuclear cells, sampled after pregnancy. In DNA, the CDR3 is TGTGCCGAACACCCCAGGGGAAGGTTCGCGCAGTATTTT. Its protein is CAEHPRGRFAQYF.